A selection of T cell receptor beta chains follows, all from one sample in a study of circulating and synovial CD4+ cells in juvenile arthritis. Generated by immunoSEQ multiplex PCR, the TCRdb table keeps only in-frame clones and is missing some. Among 30,000 to 40,000 clones listed, less than 97% were seen once. The sample consisted of CD4+ T cells from blood. The receptors originated from a human donor with juvenile idiopathic arthritis. Both conserved end residues are part of each CDR3. A D gene is named only where the DNA matches it firmly. Only some rows state a clone size, as once, few, many or a class for expanded clones.

j_call: TRBJ1-5; clone_size: NA; v_call: TRBV7-8; d_call: NA; cdr3_aa: CASSSTWGRSALNSNQPQHF; cdr3_nt: TGTGCCAGCAGTTCCACGTGGGGCAGGTCGGCCCTGAATAGCAATCAGCCCCAGCATTTT
j_call: TRBJ2-2; clone_size: NA; v_call: TRBV5-4; d_call: TRBD1; cdr3_aa: CASNQPPGQENTGELFF; cdr3_nt: TGTGCCAGCAACCAACCGCCGGGACAGGAGAACACCGGGGAGCTGTTTTTT
j_call: TRBJ2-3; clone_size: NA; v_call: TRBV11-2; d_call: NA; cdr3_aa: CASSPRGAGTDTQYF; cdr3_nt: TGTGCCAGCAGTCCCCGCGGGGCCGGCACAGATACGCAGTATTTT
j_call: TRBJ1-2; clone_size: NA; v_call: TRBV18; d_call: TRBD1; cdr3_aa: CASSSGQVYGYTF; cdr3_nt: TGTGCCAGCTCATCGGGACAGGTCTATGGCTACACCTTC
j_call: TRBJ1-5; clone_size: NA; v_call: TRBV18; d_call: NA; cdr3_aa: CASSPRPISNQPQHF; cdr3_nt: TGTGCCAGCTCACCCAGGCCGATTAGCAATCAGCCCCAGCATTTT
j_call: TRBJ1-1; clone_size: NA; v_call: TRBV27; d_call: NA; cdr3_aa: CASSLSSGGEAFF; cdr3_nt: TGTGCCAGCAGTTTATCGTCGGGGGGTGAAGCTTTCTTT
j_call: TRBJ2-2; clone_size: NA; v_call: TRBV14; d_call: TRBD2; cdr3_aa: CASSQAELAGDTGELFF; cdr3_nt: TGTGCCAGCAGCCAAGCAGAACTAGCGGGGGACACCGGGGAGCTGTTTTTT
j_call: TRBJ2-1; clone_size: NA; v_call: TRBV7-8; d_call: NA; cdr3_aa: CASSLARLAPYNEQFF; cdr3_nt: TGTGCCAGCAGCTTAGCCCGACTGGCTCCCTACAATGAGCAGTTCTTC
j_call: TRBJ2-1; clone_size: NA; v_call: TRBV11-3; d_call: NA; cdr3_aa: CASSLAGDNEQFF; cdr3_nt: TGTGCCAGCAGCTTAGCAGGGGACAATGAGCAGTTCTTC
j_call: TRBJ1-2; clone_size: NA; v_call: TRBV6-6; d_call: TRBD1; cdr3_aa: CASSYGGTVYNYGYTF; cdr3_nt: TGTGCCAGCAGTTACGGTGGGACAGTCTATAACTATGGCTACACCTTC
j_call: TRBJ2-3; clone_size: NA; v_call: TRBV27; d_call: NA; cdr3_aa: CASSSGAGLGTDTQYF; cdr3_nt: TGTGCCAGCAGTTCCGGGGCGGGATTGGGCACAGATACGCAGTATTTT
j_call: TRBJ1-5; clone_size: NA; v_call: TRBV9; d_call: NA; cdr3_aa: CASSGGGAGNQPQHF; cdr3_nt: TGTGCCAGCAGCGGTGGGGGGGCCGGCAATCAGCCCCAGCATTTT
j_call: TRBJ2-1; clone_size: NA; v_call: TRBV27; d_call: TRBD2; cdr3_aa: CASSPMTSGGRSSYNEQFF; cdr3_nt: TGTGCCAGCAGTCCGATGACTAGCGGGGGCCGAAGCTCCTACAATGAGCAATTCTTC
j_call: TRBJ2-7; clone_size: NA; v_call: TRBV28; d_call: TRBD1; cdr3_aa: CASSLPGTGGHEQYF; cdr3_nt: TGTGCCAGCAGTTTACCCGGGACAGGGGGACACGAGCAGTACTTC
j_call: TRBJ2-3; clone_size: NA; v_call: TRBV18; d_call: TRBD2; cdr3_aa: CASSSLAGSTDTQYF; cdr3_nt: TGTGCCAGCTCTTCACTAGCGGGGAGCACAGATACGCAGTATTTT
j_call: TRBJ1-2; clone_size: once; v_call: TRBV7-2; d_call: NA; cdr3_aa: CASSFQQSPNYGYTF; cdr3_nt: TGTGCCAGCAGCTTCCAACAGTCCCCTAACTATGGCTACACCTTC
j_call: TRBJ2-5; clone_size: NA; v_call: TRBV21-1; d_call: NA; cdr3_aa: CASSVLLAGGEKETQYF; cdr3_nt: TGTGCCAGCAGCGTCTTACTAGCGGGAGGGGAAAAGGAGACCCAGTACTTC
j_call: TRBJ2-2; clone_size: once; v_call: TRBV5-1; d_call: TRBD2; cdr3_aa: CASSGLAGGPGELFF; cdr3_nt: TGCGCCAGCAGTGGACTAGCGGGGGGCCCCGGGGAGCTGTTTTTT
j_call: TRBJ2-1; clone_size: NA; v_call: TRBV11-2; d_call: TRBD2; cdr3_aa: CASSFYAKRDYNEQFF; cdr3_nt: TGTGCCAGCAGCTTTTACGCGAAGCGGGACTACAATGAGCAGTTCTTC
j_call: TRBJ1-3; clone_size: NA; v_call: TRBV6-1; d_call: NA; cdr3_aa: CASSEVGGPGNTIYF; cdr3_nt: TGTGCCAGCAGTGAAGTGGGGGGGCCTGGAAACACCATATATTTT
j_call: TRBJ2-3; clone_size: once; v_call: TRBV10-3; d_call: NA; cdr3_aa: CAISPNTDTQYF; cdr3_nt: TGTGCCATCAGTCCCAACACAGATACGCAGTATTTT
j_call: TRBJ1-4; clone_size: NA; v_call: TRBV9; d_call: TRBD1; cdr3_aa: CASSAGQGVGEKLFF; cdr3_nt: TGTGCCAGCAGTGCCGGACAGGGGGTCGGAGAAAAACTGTTTTTT
j_call: TRBJ2-2; clone_size: NA; v_call: TRBV6-6; d_call: TRBD1; cdr3_aa: CASTQDRADTGELFF; cdr3_nt: TGTGCCAGCACGCAAGACAGGGCTGACACCGGGGAGCTGTTTTTT
j_call: TRBJ1-1; clone_size: NA; v_call: TRBV28; d_call: NA; cdr3_aa: CASSFRRGEAFF; cdr3_nt: TGTGCCAGCAGTTTTCGTAGAGGAGAAGCTTTCTTT
j_call: TRBJ1-1; clone_size: NA; v_call: TRBV29-1; d_call: NA; cdr3_aa: CSVQGQNTEAFF; cdr3_nt: TGCAGCGTGCAGGGCCAGAACACTGAAGCTTTCTTT
j_call: TRBJ2-1; clone_size: NA; v_call: TRBV5-5; d_call: TRBD2; cdr3_aa: CASSFGLAGYNEQFF; cdr3_nt: TGTGCCAGCAGCTTTGGACTAGCGGGCTACAATGAGCAGTTCTTC
j_call: TRBJ1-3; clone_size: NA; v_call: TRBV6-5; d_call: NA; cdr3_aa: CASAQGYSGNTIYF; cdr3_nt: TGTGCCAGTGCACAGGGATACTCTGGAAACACCATATATTTT
j_call: TRBJ1-1; clone_size: NA; v_call: TRBV7-6; d_call: NA; cdr3_aa: CASSQSSGNTEAFF; cdr3_nt: TGTGCCAGCAGCCAATCCAGTGGCAACACTGAAGCTTTCTTT
j_call: TRBJ2-7; clone_size: NA; v_call: TRBV5-1; d_call: NA; cdr3_aa: CASSLEAQAWGGYEQYF; cdr3_nt: TGCGCCAGCAGCTTGGAAGCCCAGGCCTGGGGAGGCTACGAGCAGTACTTC
j_call: TRBJ1-6; clone_size: once; v_call: TRBV5-1; d_call: NA; cdr3_aa: CASSSGTKNSPLHF; cdr3_nt: TGCGCCAGCAGTTCCGGGACAAAGAATTCCCCCCTCCACTTT
j_call: TRBJ2-1; clone_size: NA; v_call: TRBV7-3; d_call: TRBD2; cdr3_aa: CASSLGTLAGGNNEQFF; cdr3_nt: TGTGCCAGCAGCTTAGGGACCTTAGCGGGGGGGAACAATGAGCAGTTCTTC